This entry lists 17 T cell receptor beta chains sequenced from one sample in a study of T-cell reconstitution after alpha-beta-depleted transplantation in children. This sample's TCRbeta library carried unique molecular identifier barcodes. Using its own MiXCR run on the PCR reads, TCRdb lists one record per CDR3 protein. The profile shows hundreds of thousands of distinct CDR3 sequences, 16% of them singletons. The sequencing here drew on PBMCs from the stem cell graft donor, taken from the stem cell graft. These receptor sequences come from a human donor who donated a stem cell graft to a child with acute myeloid leukemia.

This chain links TRBV15 with TRBJ2-7; D remains unclear. The CDR3 covers 12 residues. Germline-derived CDR1 and CDR2 are LNHNV and YYDKDF (reference sequence). V was pared by 6 bases and J by 1 base, with 7 bases between. The CDR3 region has the DNA TGTGCCACCAGATCCGGTTCCTACGAGCAGTACTTC. Its protein product is CATRSGSYEQYF.

CDR3 bases: TGTGCCAGCAGCTTGAACCGCGGGGGGGTGAACACCGGGGAGCTGTTTTTT. Amino acid sequence: CASSLNRGGVNTGELFF. The rearrangement links TRBV7-2 to TRBJ2-2, with TRBD2 matching over 9 bases. The V segment lost 3 bases and the J segment 1 base; nucleotides outside the gene matches: 6. The CDR3 is 17 residues long. Germline CDR1 reads SGHTA; CDR2 reads FQGNSA.

For this clonotype: One end of the junction varies from germline; a read error may be responsible. The V call is TRBV5-1, the J call TRBJ1-1, with unresolved D. The CDR3 contains 14 residues. Germline V gene sequence: CDR1 SGHRS, CDR2 YFSETQ. CDR3 nucleotides: TGCGCCAGCAGCGGTTCGACGGTGAACACTAAAGCTTTCTTT. Translation gives CASSGSTVNTKAFF.

This clonotype was detected many times. This chain links TRBV29-1 with TRBJ2-5; D may be TRBD1 or TRBD2 (5 bases each). Trimming cost V 1 base and J 5 bases, with 11 bases left between them. The CDR3 sequence is 13 residues long. Germline V CDR1 and CDR2: SQVTM, ANQGSEA. CDR3 protein: CSVEVGTLETQYF. The CDR3 DNA sequence: TGCAGCGTTGAAGTGGGGACCCTGGAGACCCAGTACTTC.

The chain employs TRBV25-1 and TRBJ2-5, with D uncertain. Trimming left V 4 bases short and J 2 bases short, with 20 bases between. Germline lookup yields CDR1 MGHDK and CDR2 SYGVNS. CDR3 length: 17 amino acids. The CDR3 DNA reads as TGTGCCAGCAGTGCCCGGACGGACGGACCCCCACAAGAGACCCAGTACTTC. Translating gives CASSARTDGPPQETQYF. Supplemented by reference TRBV25-1 and TRBJ2-5, the full variable domain reads EADIYQTPRYLVIGTGKKITLECSQTMGHDKMYWYQQDPGMELHLIHYSYGVNSTEKGDLSSESTVSRIRTEHFPLTLESARPSHTSQYLCASSARTDGPPQETQYFGPGTRLLVL.

This clonotype was found a few times. The V gene is TRBV7-2, the J gene TRBJ1-5; 8 bases match TRBD1. Germline V gives CDR1 SGHTA, CDR2 FQGNSA. The CDR3 has 15 residues. Unmatched junction bases numbered 4, after V lost 0 bases and J lost 6 bases. CDR3 coding DNA: TGTGCCAGCAGCTTAGCGGCAGGGGGCGGTCAGCCCCAGCATTTT. This gives the protein CASSLAAGGGQPQHF.

V and J are TRBV9 and TRBJ1-1; no firm D call. The germline V gene encodes CDR1 SGDLS and CDR2 YYNGEE. With 0 bases removed from V and 1 base from J, the gap between germline ends came to 10 bases. CDR3 length: 15 amino acids. CDR3 loop: CASSVVDTPNTEAFF. The CDR3 DNA follows: TGTGCCAGCAGCGTAGTCGACACCCCGAACACTGAAGCTTTCTTT.

Ten or more counts support this clonotype. The genes are TRBV20-1 and TRBJ1-2; D gene ambiguous. CDR1 DFQATT and CDR2 SNEGSKA come from the germline V gene (reference sequence). The V end lost 0 bases, the J end lost 6 bases, and 14 bases lay between the germline ends. The CDR3 is made up of 14 amino acids. The CDR3 bases are TGCAGTGCTAGAGATTTGAGGCAGGACCATGGCTACACCTTC. Translated, it gives CSARDLRQDHGYTF.

This clonotype has at least ten counts. The chain is built from TRBV4-2 and TRBJ2-7; D perhaps matches TRBD1 (6 bases). The CDR3 extends over 15 amino acids. Trimming stripped 1 base from V and 2 bases from J, with 12 bases between. CDR1 LGHNA and CDR2 YNFKEQ come from the germline V gene. The CDR3 protein is CASSQGQGITYEQYF. CDR3 nucleotide sequence: TGTGCCAGCAGCCAAGGCCAGGGGATAACCTACGAGCAGTACTTC.

The chain employs TRBV20-1 and TRBJ2-1; no clear D gene. V was cut by 5 bases and J by 9 bases, with 8 bases left in between. CDR1 and CDR2 from the germline V gene are DFQATT and SNEGSKA (reference sequence). The CDR3 is 10 amino acids. DNA of the CDR3: TGCAGTGCTCCAAGTGTTGAGCAGTTCTTC. This gives the protein CSAPSVEQFF.

This clonotype occurred a few times. CDR3 DNA: TGTGCCAGCAGTTTCGGGGCTTTCAGCACAGATACGCAGTATTTT. As protein: CASSFGAFSTDTQYF. This chain uses TRBV6-5 with TRBJ2-3; D might be TRBD1 or TRBD2, each matching 5 bases. The CDR3 loop spans 15 amino acids. Germline CDR1 is MNHEY and CDR2 is SVGAGI. V gave up 4 bases and J gave up 0 bases, with 11 bases separating them.

This clonotype showed up just a few times. The J gene is TRBJ2-1, the V gene TRBV30; either TRBD1 or TRBD2 may supply D (6 bases each). Per the germline V gene, CDR1 is GTSNPN and CDR2 is SVGIG (reference sequence). Between the trimmed V and J ends, which lost 8 bases and 7 bases, there was a span of 12 bases. This CDR3 contains 11 residues. The CDR3 loop reads CAGRRGNEQFF. CDR3 sequence (DNA): TGTGCCGGCCGGAGGGGGAATGAGCAGTTCTTC.

This rearrangement joins TRBV27 to TRBJ1-1, with 7 bases identical to TRBD1. Germline loops: CDR1 MNHEY, CDR2 SMNVEV (reference sequence). V lost 5 bases to trimming and J lost 1 base; unmatched junction nucleotides: 7. The CDR3 contains 15 residues. The CDR3 is CASSPNRGWNTEAFF. In DNA form, the CDR3 reads TGTGCCAGCAGTCCCAACAGGGGTTGGAACACTGAAGCTTTCTTT.

This clonotype came up many times. The chain joins TRBV20-1 to TRBJ2-1; 10 bases match TRBD1. The CDR3 runs to 21 residues. The germline CDR1 and CDR2 sequences are DFQATT and SNEGSKA (reference sequence). V shed 1 base and J 11 bases; nucleotides not matched to a gene: 29. The CDR3 DNA is TGCAGTGCTAGAGCCCGCCCCCCGATGCCGCGATCCGGGACAGGGGTCCTGAAGCAGTTCTTC. It translates to CSARARPPMPRSGTGVLKQFF.

This clonotype has a count of ten or more. The chain is built from TRBV29-1 and TRBJ2-5; 8 bases fit TRBD2. V dropped 4 bases and J dropped 5; count of bases not matched to a gene: 6. The V gene's germline CDR1 is SQVTM and CDR2 ANQGSEA. The CDR3 covers 13 residues. CDR3 sequence: CSVAHPGGETQYF. DNA of the CDR3: TGCAGCGTTGCCCATCCGGGGGGGGAGACCCAGTACTTC. Looking up the rest from reference TRBV29-1 and TRBJ2-5 gives the full variable domain: SAVISQKPSRDICQRGTSLTIQCQVDSQVTMMFWYRQQPGQSLTLIATANQGSEATYESGFVIDKFPISRPNLTFSTLTVSNMSPEDSSIYLCSVAHPGGETQYFGPGTRLLVL.

This clonotype was observed a few times. The rearrangement joins TRBV20-1 to TRBJ1-5; no reliable D call. CDR3 length: 13 residues. V lost 3 bases, J lost 5 bases, and 11 bases lay in between. Germline V gives CDR1 DFQATT, CDR2 SNEGSKA (reference sequence). CDR3 loop: CSASLARDQPQHF. CDR3 nucleotides: TGCAGTGCTAGTCTGGCCCGGGATCAGCCCCAGCATTTT.

A few counts support this clonotype. The chain recombines TRBV5-1 with TRBJ1-5, with 7 bases identical to TRBD1. The CDR3 totals 16 residues. Germline assignment: CDR1 SGHRS and CDR2 YFSETQ. V shed 0 bases, J shed 1 base, and the junction held 4 bases outside the gene matches. CDR3 loop: CASSLARTGSNQPQHF. Here the CDR3 DNA reads TGCGCCAGCAGCTTGGCCAGGACAGGCAGCAATCAGCCCCAGCATTTT.